A selection of T cell receptor beta chains follows, all from one sample in a study of blood T cell repertoires in COVID-19. The assay was immunoSEQ multiplex PCR, and TCRdb's table has in-frame clones only and misses some. The sample records 220,000 or so clones, about 90% being singletons. The material sequenced was peripheral blood. The receptors derive from a man between 60 and 70 years old with COVID-19, enrolled during active disease. The CDR3 runs from the conserved cysteine through the conserved F or W. D genes are given only for firm matches. A clone size is listed for some rows: how often the clone was seen (once, few, many), or a class if it is expanded.

- | TRBJ2-2 | TRBV2 | - | 18 | TGTGCCAGCAGTGAAGCGGGTCTCGTGGCGGGAAACACCGGGGAGCTGTTTTTT | CASSEAGLVAGNTGELFF
- | TRBJ1-2 | TRBV24-1 | TRBD1 | 14 | TGTGCCACCAGTGATCCCGGACAGGAATATGGCTACACCTTC | CATSDPGQEYGYTF
- | TRBJ2-2 | TRBV4-3 | TRBD1 | 19 | TGCGCCAGCAGCCAAGTTATGACAGGGTACACAACGAACACCGGGGAGCTGTTTTTT | CASSQVMTGYTTNTGELFF
- | TRBJ2-2 | TRBV25-1 | TRBD2 | 17 | TGTGCCAGCAGTGACTTAGGACTAGCGGGAGCATCCGGGGAGCTGTTTTTT | CASSDLGLAGASGELFF
- | TRBJ2-1 | TRBV5-1 | TRBD2 | 15 | TGCGCCAGCAGCCCCGGGACTAGCGGGGGAAATGAGCAGTTCTTC | CASSPGTSGGNEQFF
- | TRBJ2-7 | TRBV5-4 | TRBD2 | 16 | TGTGCCAGCAGCTTGGCGTCTAGCGGGCTTCCCTACGAGCAGTACTTC | CASSLASSGLPYEQYF
few | TRBJ2-5 | TRBV6-1 | - | 16 | TGTGCCAGCAGTGAACTTCGGCTAGCGCCCGAAGAGACCCAGTACTTC | CASSELRLAPEETQYF
- | TRBJ2-7 | TRBV4-2 | TRBD2 | 16 | TGTGCCAGCAGCCAGGATCCGGGACTAGAGAGCTACGAGCAGTACTTC | CASSQDPGLESYEQYF
- | TRBJ2-3 | TRBV7-3 | TRBD1 | 17 | TGTGCCAGCAGCCGTTACAGGGGTTCCGCGAGCACAGATACGCAGTATTTT | CASSRYRGSASTDTQYF
- | TRBJ2-2 | TRBV5-1 | TRBD1 | 17 | TGCGCCAGCAGTCGTTTCACCGGGACAGGGAACACCGGGGAGCTGTTTTTT | CASSRFTGTGNTGELFF
- | TRBJ2-7 | TRBV27 | TRBD1 | 16 | TGTGCCAGCAGCCCCAGAGGGACAGGGGGCGGCTACGAGCAGTACTTC | CASSPRGTGGGYEQYF
- | TRBJ2-7 | TRBV6-2/TRBV6-3 | TRBD2 | 14 | TGTGCCAGCAGTTATGGCGGGAGTTTGAACGAGCAGTACTTC | CASSYGGSLNEQYF
few | TRBJ2-7 | TRBV6-5 | TRBD1 | 13 | TGTGCCAGCAGTTACTCGACAGGGAGCGAGCAGTACTTC | CASSYSTGSEQYF
- | TRBJ2-1 | TRBV19 | - | 12 | TGTGCCAGTAGTATAAACAACAATGAGCAGTTCTTC | CASSINNNEQFF
- | TRBJ1-5 | TRBV2 | TRBD1 | 14 | TGTGCCAGCAGTGACAGGGGGGTGGGTCAGCCCCAGCATTTT | CASSDRGVGQPQHF
once | TRBJ1-6 | TRBV18 | TRBD1 | 16 | TGTGCCAGCTCACCTCTGGACAGGGGTTATAATTCACCCCTCCACTTT | CASSPLDRGYNSPLHF
- | TRBJ2-2 | TRBV19 | TRBD2 | 16 | TGTGCCAGTAATTTCCTAGCGGGAGTAGACACCGGGGAGCTGTTTTTT | CASNFLAGVDTGELFF